This T cell receptor beta chain was captured in a study of OX40 agonist ivuxolimab in advanced cancers. About the study as a whole: Ivuxolimab was a fully human IgG2 agonistic monoclonal antibody targeting the costimulatory receptor OX40 (CD134). Intravenous ivuxolimab was administered to patients every 2 weeks at six dose levels: 0.01, 0.1, 0.3, 1.5, 3 and 10 mg/kg. Of the approximately 50 patients in dose escalation, about 20 had hepatocellular carcinoma, some 15 had melanoma, 9 had renal cell carcinoma and 9 had head and neck cancer. In the dose-escalation cohort, 65% to 85% of patients were male, and the mean age was 60 years with a range of roughly 20 to 80. Prior anti-PD-1, anti-PD-L1 or anti-CTLA-4 therapy was permitted, and checkpoint inhibitors had been received by about 44% of dose-escalation patients. Three dose-escalation patients achieved partial responses, one with hepatocellular carcinoma and two with cutaneous melanoma. The purpose of peripheral TCRbeta sequencing was to test whether ivuxolimab changed TCR sequence diversity and led to clonal T-cell expansion. The paper covers the monotherapy dose-escalation part of the phase I ivuxolimab trial, which included N of about 51 patients.

To sequence the TCRbeta CDR3 region, genomic DNA was isolated from the sorted cells. The immunoSEQ Assay was used for sequencing of TCRbeta CDR3 regions. TCRdb took this table from immuneACCESS and kept in-frame rearrangements with V and J called. Such tables lack part of the clones; where checked against another copy, unresolved V genes explain under half of the gap, and the rest is unexplained. For this sample there are some 62,000 clones; roughly nine tenths appear just once. The ten largest clones capture about 0.58% of the sample. With respect to this clone: Its antigen target is currently unknown. One base away there is no much larger clone; base qualities are not given.

The trial excluded patients who had a history of autoimmune disease or who were on systemic immunosuppression. Peripheral blood for TCR sequencing was collected from all dose cohorts at baseline, on cycle 4 day 1, and on cycle 7 day 1. The samples were drawn from a first-in-human, open-label, multicenter phase I dose-escalation trial of ivuxolimab. The trial enrolled adults with locally advanced or metastatic head and neck squamous cell, hepatocellular, melanoma or renal cell carcinoma. Before TCR sequencing, CD4+ and CD8+ T cells were separately sorted from peripheral blood. What the work shows at the level of the full study, not this receptor alone: On average, CD8+ T cells showed more expanded clones than CD4+ T cells after ivuxolimab. Clonal expansion of both CD4+ and CD8+ blood T cells was observed from baseline to week 6 at doses 0.1 to 3.0 mg/kg. The antigen specificity of the clonally expanded peripheral T cells was not determined. In the 0.1-3.0 mg/kg groups, partial responders had among the lowest normalized peripheral clonal expansion, particularly in CD8+ T cells. Low levels of normalized T-cell clonal expansion were also seen in some patients who did not respond.

From cysteine to phenylalanine, the CDR3 is 15 amino acids long. CDR3 DNA is the only sequence kept; it has 45 bases, read in frame from the first base. Germline trimming amounts to 0 bases on V and 4 bases on J, with 3 as the count of junction bases outside the gene matches. According to the germline V gene, CDR1 reads SGHRS and CDR2 reads YFSETQ. The TCR originated in an adult with an advanced solid tumor such as melanoma, head and neck, liver or kidney cancer. The sequencing here drew on CD4+ or CD8+ T cells sorted from blood, taken in a trial of the OX40 agonist ivuxolimab. This sequence uses TRBV5-1 and TRBJ2-2; 7 bases in the junction line up with TRBD1. The CDR3 in this case is CASSLGQGATGELFF. The DNA sequence follows: TGCGCCAGCAGCTTGGGACAGGGCGCCACCGGGGAGCTGTTTTTT.